The sequence of this T cell receptor (beta chain) was determined in a study of a mutant IDH1 vaccine in newly diagnosed glioma. Study information: Patients received vaccination from 4-6 weeks after radiotherapy alone, or with temozolomide cycles. Therapy received beforehand was radiotherapy, temozolomide, or both, with most patients given both. Study-wide points: Immune responses induced by vaccination arose in 93.3% of the patients.

Time point indicated: week 11, during vaccination. Doses of 300 ug of mutant IDH1 20-mer peptide were given with topical imiquimod. Produced via immunoSEQ multiplex PCR; TCRdb's table is partial and in-frame only. The profile covers roughly 22,000 clones, with roughly nine tenths appearing a single time and around 5.7% taken by the ten largest. Comments on this clone: The antigen is undetermined.

The CDR3 is made up of 12 amino acids. V was trimmed by 3 bases and J by 11 bases, leaving 8 bases between them. The germline gives CDR1 SGHTA, CDR2 FQGNSA. The origin of this receptor is a middle-aged woman with glioma. This chain joins TRBV7-2 and TRBJ1-6, with unresolved D. Source: PBMCs, taken from a glioma patient whose treatment included an IDH1 peptide vaccine. The CDR3 sequence: CASSFAGPPLHF. The CDR3 bases are TGTGCCAGCAGCTTTGCAGGTCCACCCCTCCACTTT. The entire variable domain, with the rest obtained from reference TRBV7-2 and TRBJ1-6, is as follows: GAGVSQSPSNKVTEKGKDVELRCDPISGHTALYWYRQSLGQGLEFLIYFQGNSAPDKSGLPSDRFSAERTGGSVSTLTIQRTQQEDSAVYLCASSFAGPPLHFGNGTRLTVT.